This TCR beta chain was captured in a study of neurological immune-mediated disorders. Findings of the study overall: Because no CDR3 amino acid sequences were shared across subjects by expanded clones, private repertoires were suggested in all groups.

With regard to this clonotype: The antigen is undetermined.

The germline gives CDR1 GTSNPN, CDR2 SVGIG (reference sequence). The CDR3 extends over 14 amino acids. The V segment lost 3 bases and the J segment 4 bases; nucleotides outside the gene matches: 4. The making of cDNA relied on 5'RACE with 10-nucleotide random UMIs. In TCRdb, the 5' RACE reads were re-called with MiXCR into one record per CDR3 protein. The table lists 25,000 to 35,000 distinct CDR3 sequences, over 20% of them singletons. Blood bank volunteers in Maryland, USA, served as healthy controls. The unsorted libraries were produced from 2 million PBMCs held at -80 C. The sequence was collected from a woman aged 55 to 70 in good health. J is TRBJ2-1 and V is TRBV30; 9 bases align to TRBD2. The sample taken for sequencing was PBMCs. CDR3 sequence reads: CAWSAGLAYNEQFF. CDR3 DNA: TGTGCCTGGAGCGCTGGACTAGCGTACAATGAGCAGTTCTTC. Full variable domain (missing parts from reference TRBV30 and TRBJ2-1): SQTIHQWPATLVQPVGSPLSLECTVEGTSNPNLYWYRQAAGRGLQLLFYSVGIGQISSEVPQNLSASRPQDRQFILSSKKLLLSDSGFYLCAWSAGLAYNEQFFGPGTRLTVL.